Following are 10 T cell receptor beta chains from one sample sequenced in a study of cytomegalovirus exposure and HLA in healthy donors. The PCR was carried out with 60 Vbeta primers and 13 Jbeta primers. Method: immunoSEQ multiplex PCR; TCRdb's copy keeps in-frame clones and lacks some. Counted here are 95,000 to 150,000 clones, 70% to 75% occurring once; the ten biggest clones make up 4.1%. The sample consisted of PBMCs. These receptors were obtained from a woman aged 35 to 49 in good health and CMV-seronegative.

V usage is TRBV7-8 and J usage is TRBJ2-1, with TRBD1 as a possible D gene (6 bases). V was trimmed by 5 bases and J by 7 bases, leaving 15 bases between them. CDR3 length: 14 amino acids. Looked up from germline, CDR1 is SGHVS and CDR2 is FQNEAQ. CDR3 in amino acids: CASSLHSGTNEQFF. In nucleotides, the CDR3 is TGTGCCAGCAGCCTACATTCCGGGACAAATGAGCAGTTCTTC.

CDR3 DNA sequence: TGCGCCAGCAGCCAAGAACGGGACAGGAACACAGATACGCAGTATTTT. The encoded protein is CASSQERDRNTDTQYF. The J gene is TRBJ2-3, the V gene TRBV4-3; 8 nucleotides agree with TRBD1. The CDR3 extends over 16 amino acids. From germline, CDR1 is LGHNA and CDR2 YSLEER. Trimming took 0 bases from V and 2 from J; bases not matched to a gene: 4.

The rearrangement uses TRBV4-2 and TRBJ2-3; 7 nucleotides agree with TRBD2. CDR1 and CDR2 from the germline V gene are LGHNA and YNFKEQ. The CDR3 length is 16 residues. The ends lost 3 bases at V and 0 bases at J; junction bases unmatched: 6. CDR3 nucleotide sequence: TGTGCCAGCAGCCAGGGAGCGGGGCGGAGCACAGATACGCAGTATTTT. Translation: CASSQGAGRSTDTQYF.

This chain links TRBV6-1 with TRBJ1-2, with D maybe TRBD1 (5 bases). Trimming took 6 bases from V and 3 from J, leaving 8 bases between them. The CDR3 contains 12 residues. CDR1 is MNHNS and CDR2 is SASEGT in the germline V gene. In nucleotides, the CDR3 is TGTGCCAGCAGCGGAGGGGACTATGGCTACACCTTC. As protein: CASSGGDYGYTF.

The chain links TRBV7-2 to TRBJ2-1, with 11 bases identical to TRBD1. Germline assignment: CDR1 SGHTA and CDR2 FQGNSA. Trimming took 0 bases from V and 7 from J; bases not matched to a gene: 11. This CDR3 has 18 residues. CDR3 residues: CASSLAPTGQGVQNEQFF. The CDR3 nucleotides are TGTGCCAGCAGCTTAGCCCCGACGGGACAGGGGGTCCAGAATGAGCAGTTCTTC.

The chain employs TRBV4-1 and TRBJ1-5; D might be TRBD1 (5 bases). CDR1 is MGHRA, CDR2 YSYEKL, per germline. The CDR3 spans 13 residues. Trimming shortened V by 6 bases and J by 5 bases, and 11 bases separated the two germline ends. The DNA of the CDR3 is TGCGCCAGCAGTCGACAGATTTATCAGCCCCAGCATTTT. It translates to CASSRQIYQPQHF.

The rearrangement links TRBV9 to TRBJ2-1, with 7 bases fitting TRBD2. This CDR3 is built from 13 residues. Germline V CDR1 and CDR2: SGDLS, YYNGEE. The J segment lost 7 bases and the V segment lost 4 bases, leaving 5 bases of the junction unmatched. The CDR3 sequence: CASSLAGVNEQFF. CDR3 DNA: TGTGCCAGCAGCTTAGCGGGTGTGAATGAGCAGTTCTTC.

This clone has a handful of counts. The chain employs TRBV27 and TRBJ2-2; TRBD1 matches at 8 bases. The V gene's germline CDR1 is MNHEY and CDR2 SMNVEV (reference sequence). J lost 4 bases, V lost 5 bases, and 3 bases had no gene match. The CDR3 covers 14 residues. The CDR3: CASSDRGGTGELFF. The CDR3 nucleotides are TGTGCCAGCAGTGACAGGGGAGGCACCGGGGAGCTGTTTTTT.

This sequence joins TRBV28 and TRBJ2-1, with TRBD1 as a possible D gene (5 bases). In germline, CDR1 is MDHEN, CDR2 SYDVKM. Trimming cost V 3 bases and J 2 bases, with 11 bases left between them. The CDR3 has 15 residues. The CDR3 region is CASSFSGPTYNEQFF. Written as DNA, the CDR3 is TGTGCCAGCAGTTTCTCAGGGCCTACCTACAATGAGCAGTTCTTC.

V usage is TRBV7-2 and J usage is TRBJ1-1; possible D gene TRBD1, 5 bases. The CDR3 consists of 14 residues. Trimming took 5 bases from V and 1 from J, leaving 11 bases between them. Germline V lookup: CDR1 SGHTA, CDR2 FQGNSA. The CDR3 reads CASSPRRGNTEAFF. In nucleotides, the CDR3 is TGTGCCAGCAGCCCAAGAAGGGGGAACACTGAAGCTTTCTTT.